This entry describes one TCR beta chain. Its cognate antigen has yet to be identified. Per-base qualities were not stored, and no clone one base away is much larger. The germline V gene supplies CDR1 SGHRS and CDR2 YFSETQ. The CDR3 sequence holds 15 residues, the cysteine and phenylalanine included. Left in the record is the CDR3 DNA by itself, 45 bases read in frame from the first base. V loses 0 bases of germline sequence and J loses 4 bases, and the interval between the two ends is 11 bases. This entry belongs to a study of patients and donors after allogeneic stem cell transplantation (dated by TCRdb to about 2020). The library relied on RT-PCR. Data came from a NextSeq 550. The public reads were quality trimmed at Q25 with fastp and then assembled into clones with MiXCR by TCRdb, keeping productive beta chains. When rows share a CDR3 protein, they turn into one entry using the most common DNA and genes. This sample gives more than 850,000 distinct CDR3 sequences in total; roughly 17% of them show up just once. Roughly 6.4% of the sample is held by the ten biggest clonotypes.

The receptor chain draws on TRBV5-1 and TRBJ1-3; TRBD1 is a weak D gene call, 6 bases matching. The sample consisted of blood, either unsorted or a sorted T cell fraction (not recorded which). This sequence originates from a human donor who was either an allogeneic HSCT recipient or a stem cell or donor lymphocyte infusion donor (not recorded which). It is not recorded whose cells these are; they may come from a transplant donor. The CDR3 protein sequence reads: CASSLEGGPGNTIYF. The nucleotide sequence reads TGCGCCAGCAGCTTGGAAGGGGGTCCCGGAAACACCATATATTTT.